Sequencing of this TCR beta chain was carried out in a study of T cell responses to AZD1222 COVID-19 vaccine. Findings and caveats of the study: Unmutated regions of variants are reportedly targeted by nearly half of spike-specific TCRs. Clonal diversity was possibly underestimated; the donors were predominantly white British and more often female. Spike-specific TCR repertoires showed rising breadth and depth after two AZD1222 doses.

Sequencing was performed with immunoSEQ multiplex PCR; in TCRdb, only in-frame clones are kept and a portion is missing. The sample carries around 140,000 clones, under 90% recorded once. Losses at the gene ends were 5 bases for V and 0 bases for J; bases not matched to a gene: 8. This CDR3 is built from 17 residues. The germline gives CDR1 SEHNR, CDR2 FQNEAQ (reference sequence). A word on this clone: Its target is unknown.

The material was peripheral blood, obtained on day 0 of AZD1222 vaccination. V is TRBV7-9 and J is TRBJ1-3, with 9 bases that match TRBD1. The TCR comes from an adult in good health. The CDR3 nucleotides are TGTGCCAGCAGCATCAAACAGGGGGCCAGCTCTGGAAACACCATATATTTT. Its translation: CASSIKQGASSGNTIYF.